This T cell receptor beta chain was identified in a study of blood T cell repertoires in COVID-19. Study in general: There were acute and convalescent COVID-19 samples, and they came from the United States, Italy and Spain. T cells, B-cell-depleted T cells, or PBMCs supplied cDNA or gDNA.

This CDR3 comprises 16 residues. J lost 4 bases, V lost 6 bases, and 9 bases had no gene match. The germline V gene encodes CDR1 MGHDK and CDR2 SYGVNS. Original processing notes: Counts of nucleated cells, estimated from reference gene primer amplification, were obtained. The protocol was immunoSEQ multiplex PCR, while the TCRdb copy is restricted to in-frame clones and leaves out a portion. V, J and clone size were drawn from that table, and D and trimming were deduced from the DNA. Of roughly 140,000 clones in the sample, 60% to 85% are singletons; the top ten hold about 2%. The chain employs TRBV25-1 and TRBJ1-2, with TRBD1 matching over 12 bases. This clonotype originated in a woman in her sixties with acute or convalescent COVID-19. Sequencing used peripheral blood. CDR3 in amino acids: CASSEPGQGASYGYTF. The CDR3 nucleotides are TGTGCCAGCAGCGAACCGGGACAGGGGGCGTCCTATGGCTACACCTTC.